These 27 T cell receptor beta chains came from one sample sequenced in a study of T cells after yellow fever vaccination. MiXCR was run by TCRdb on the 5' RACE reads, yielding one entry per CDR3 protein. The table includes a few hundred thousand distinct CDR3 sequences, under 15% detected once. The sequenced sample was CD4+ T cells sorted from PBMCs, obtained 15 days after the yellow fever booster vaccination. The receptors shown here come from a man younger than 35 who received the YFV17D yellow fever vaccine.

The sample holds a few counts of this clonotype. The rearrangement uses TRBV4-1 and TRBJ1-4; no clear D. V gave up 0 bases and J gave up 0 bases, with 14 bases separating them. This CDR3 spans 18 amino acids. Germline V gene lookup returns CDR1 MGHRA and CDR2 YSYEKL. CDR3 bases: TGCGCCAGCAGCCAAGATAGGGCATCTATTGCAACTAATGAAAAACTGTTTTTT. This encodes CASSQDRASIATNEKLFF.

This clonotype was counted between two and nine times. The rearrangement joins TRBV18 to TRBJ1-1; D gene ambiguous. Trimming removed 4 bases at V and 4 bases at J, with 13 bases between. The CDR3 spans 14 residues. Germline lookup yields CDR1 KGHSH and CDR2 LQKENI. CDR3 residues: CASSQTRKVTEAFF. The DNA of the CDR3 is TGTGCCAGCTCACAGACAAGAAAGGTCACTGAAGCTTTCTTT.

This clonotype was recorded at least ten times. The CDR3 spells CASGLVVNGYPPLEQYF. CDR3 DNA sequence: TGTGCTAGTGGTTTGGTAGTCAATGGTTACCCCCCACTCGAGCAGTACTTC. V usage is TRBV12-5 and J usage is TRBJ2-7; D gene unclear. CDR1 LGHNT and CDR2 FRNRAP come from the germline V gene. The CDR3 is 17 residues long. The V end lost 0 bases, the J end lost 6 bases, and 21 bases lay between the germline ends.

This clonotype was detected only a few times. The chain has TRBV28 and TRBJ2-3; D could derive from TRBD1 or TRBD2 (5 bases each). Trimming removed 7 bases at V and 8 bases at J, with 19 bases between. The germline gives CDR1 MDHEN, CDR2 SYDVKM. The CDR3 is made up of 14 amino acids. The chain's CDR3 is CASTPLDRQGTQYF. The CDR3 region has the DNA TGTGCCAGCACCCCACTAGACCGGCAGGGTACGCAGTATTTT.

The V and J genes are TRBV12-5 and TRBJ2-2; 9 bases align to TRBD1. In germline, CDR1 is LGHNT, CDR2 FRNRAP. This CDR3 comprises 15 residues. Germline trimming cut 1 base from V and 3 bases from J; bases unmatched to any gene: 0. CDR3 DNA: TGTGCTAGTGGTTTGGGACAGGGGGACACCGGGGAGCTGTTTTTT. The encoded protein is CASGLGQGDTGELFF.

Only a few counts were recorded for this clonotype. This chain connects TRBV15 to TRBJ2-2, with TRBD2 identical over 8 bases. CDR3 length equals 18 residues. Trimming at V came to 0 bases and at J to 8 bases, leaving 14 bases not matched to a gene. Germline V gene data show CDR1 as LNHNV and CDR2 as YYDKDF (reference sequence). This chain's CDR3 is CATSRDTLGGTRGGELFF. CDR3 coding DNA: TGTGCCACCAGCAGAGATACGCTGGGAGGGACTAGAGGTGGGGAGCTGTTTTTT.

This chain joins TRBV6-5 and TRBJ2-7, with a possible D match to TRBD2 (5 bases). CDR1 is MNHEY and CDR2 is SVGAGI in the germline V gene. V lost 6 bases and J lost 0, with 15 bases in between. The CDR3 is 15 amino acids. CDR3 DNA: TGTGCCAGCAGCCGCGGACTTCCGAGCTCCTACGAGCAGTACGTC. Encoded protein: CASSRGLPSSYEQYV.

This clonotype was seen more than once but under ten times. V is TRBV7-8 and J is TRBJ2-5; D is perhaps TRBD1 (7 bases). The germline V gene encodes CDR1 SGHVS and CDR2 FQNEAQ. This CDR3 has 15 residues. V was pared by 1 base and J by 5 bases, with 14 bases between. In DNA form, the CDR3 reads TGTGCCAGCAGCTTAGTTCAGGGGGGCACGGAGACCCAGTACTTC. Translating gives CASSLVQGGTETQYF.

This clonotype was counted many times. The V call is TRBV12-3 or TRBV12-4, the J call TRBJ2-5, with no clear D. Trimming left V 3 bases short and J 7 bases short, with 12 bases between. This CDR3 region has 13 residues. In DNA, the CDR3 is TGTGCCAGCAGTTTCGCAGCGTCGGGGACCCAGTACTTC. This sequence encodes CASSFAASGTQYF.

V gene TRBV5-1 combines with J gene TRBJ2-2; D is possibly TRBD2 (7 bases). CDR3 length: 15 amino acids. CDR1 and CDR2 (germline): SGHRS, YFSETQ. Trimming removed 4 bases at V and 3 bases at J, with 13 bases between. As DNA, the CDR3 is TGCGCCAGCAGCCGGGGGGCGATGGACACCGGGGAGCTGTTTTTT. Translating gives CASSRGAMDTGELFF.

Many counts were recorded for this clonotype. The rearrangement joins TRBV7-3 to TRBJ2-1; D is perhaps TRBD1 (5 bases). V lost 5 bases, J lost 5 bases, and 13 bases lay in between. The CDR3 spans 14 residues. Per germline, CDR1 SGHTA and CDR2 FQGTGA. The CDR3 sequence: CASSAQGGNNEQFF. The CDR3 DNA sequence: TGTGCCAGCAGCGCCCAGGGTGGAAACAATGAGCAGTTCTTC.

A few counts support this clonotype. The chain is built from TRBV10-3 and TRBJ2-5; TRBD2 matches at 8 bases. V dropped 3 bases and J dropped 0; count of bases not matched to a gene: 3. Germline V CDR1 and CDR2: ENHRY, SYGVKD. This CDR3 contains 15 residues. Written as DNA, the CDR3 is TGTGCCATCAGTGAACAGCGGGGGTACCAAGAGACCCAGTACTTC. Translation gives CAISEQRGYQETQYF.

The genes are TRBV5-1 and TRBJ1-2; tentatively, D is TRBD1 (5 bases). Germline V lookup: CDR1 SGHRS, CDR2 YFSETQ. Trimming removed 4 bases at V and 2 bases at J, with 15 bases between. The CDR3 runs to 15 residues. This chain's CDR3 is CASSLGLGLNYGYTF. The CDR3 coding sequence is TGCGCCAGCAGCCTAGGGTTGGGGCTGAACTATGGCTACACCTTC.

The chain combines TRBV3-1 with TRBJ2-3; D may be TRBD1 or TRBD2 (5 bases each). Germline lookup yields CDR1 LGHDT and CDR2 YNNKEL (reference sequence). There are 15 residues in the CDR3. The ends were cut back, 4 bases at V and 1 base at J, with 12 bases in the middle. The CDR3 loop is CASSRGVEGTDTQYF. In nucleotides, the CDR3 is TGTGCCAGCAGCCGAGGGGTGGAAGGCACAGATACGCAGTATTTT.

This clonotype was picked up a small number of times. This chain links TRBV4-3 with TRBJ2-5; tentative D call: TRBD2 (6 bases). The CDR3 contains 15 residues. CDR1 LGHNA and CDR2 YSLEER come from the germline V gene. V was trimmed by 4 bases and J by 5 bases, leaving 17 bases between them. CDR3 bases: TGCGCCAGCAGCCCCCGACTGGGGGGTCGTGAGACCCAGTACTTC. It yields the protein CASSPRLGGRETQYF.

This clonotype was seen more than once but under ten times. The CDR3 DNA is TGCGCCAGCAGCTTGGTAGCGACAGGGTCCTACGAGCAGTACTTC. Protein product: CASSLVATGSYEQYF. This chain connects TRBV5-1 to TRBJ2-7, with 7 bases matching TRBD1. Germline V lookup: CDR1 SGHRS, CDR2 YFSETQ. V was pared by 0 bases and J by 1 base, with 4 bases of the junction left unmatched. This CDR3 has 15 residues.

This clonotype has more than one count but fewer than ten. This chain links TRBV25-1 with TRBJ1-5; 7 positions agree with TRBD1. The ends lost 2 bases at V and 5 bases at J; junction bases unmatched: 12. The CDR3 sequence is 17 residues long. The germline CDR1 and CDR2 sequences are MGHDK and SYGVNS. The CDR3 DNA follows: TGTGCCAGCAGTGAAGTCGGCCGACAGGGTCGGGATCAGCCCCAGCATTTT. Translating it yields CASSEVGRQGRDQPQHF.

Here the CDR3 reads CASRGQGVRSPLHF. The CDR3 DNA follows: TGTGCCAGCAGAGGACAGGGAGTTCGATCACCCCTCCACTTT. J is TRBJ1-6 and V is TRBV6-5; 8 bases fit TRBD1. This CDR3 spans 14 amino acids. Germline CDR1 and CDR2: MNHEY and SVGAGI. Trimming took 6 bases from V and 10 from J; bases not matched to a gene: 8.

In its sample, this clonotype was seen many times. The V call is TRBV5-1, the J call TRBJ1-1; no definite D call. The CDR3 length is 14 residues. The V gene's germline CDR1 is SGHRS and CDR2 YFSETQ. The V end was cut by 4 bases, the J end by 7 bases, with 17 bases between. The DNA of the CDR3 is TGCGCCAGCAGCCCCAGTTGGGCGGCTGATGAAGCTTTCTTT. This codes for CASSPSWAADEAFF.

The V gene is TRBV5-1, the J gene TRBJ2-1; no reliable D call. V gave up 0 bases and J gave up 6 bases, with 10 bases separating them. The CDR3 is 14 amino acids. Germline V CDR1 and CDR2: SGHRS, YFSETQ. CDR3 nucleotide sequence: TGCGCCAGCAGCTTGGCCTCGCTTAGCAATGAGCAGTTCTTC. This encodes CASSLASLSNEQFF.

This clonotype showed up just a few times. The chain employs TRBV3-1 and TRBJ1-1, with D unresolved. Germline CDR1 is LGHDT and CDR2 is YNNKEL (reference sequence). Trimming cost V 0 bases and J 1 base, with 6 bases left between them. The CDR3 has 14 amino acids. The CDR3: CASSQEPRNTEAFF. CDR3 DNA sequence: TGTGCCAGCAGCCAAGAACCCAGGAACACTGAAGCTTTCTTT.

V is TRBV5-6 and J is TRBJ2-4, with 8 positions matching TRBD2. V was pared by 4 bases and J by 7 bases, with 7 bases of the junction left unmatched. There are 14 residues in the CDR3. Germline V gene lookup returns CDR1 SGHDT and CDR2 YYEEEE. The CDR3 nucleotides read TGTGCCAGCAGCCCCAAAGCGGGGGAGAACATTCAGTACTTC. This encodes CASSPKAGENIQYF.

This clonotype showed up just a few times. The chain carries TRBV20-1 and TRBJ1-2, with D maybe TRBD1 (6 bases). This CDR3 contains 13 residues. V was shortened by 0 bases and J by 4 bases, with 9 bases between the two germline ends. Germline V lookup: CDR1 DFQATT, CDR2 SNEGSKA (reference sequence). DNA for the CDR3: TGCAGTGCTAGAGAGGGGGCTGGCTATGGCTACACCTTC. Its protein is CSAREGAGYGYTF.

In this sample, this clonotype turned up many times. This CDR3 is CASSYAQINQPQHF. Written as DNA, the CDR3 is TGTGCCAGCAGTTACGCCCAGATCAATCAGCCCCAGCATTTT. The chain is built from TRBV6-5 and TRBJ1-5; D uncertain. Germline V lookup: CDR1 MNHEY, CDR2 SVGAGI. The CDR3 length is 14 residues. Trimming removed 2 bases at V and 3 bases at J, with 8 bases between.

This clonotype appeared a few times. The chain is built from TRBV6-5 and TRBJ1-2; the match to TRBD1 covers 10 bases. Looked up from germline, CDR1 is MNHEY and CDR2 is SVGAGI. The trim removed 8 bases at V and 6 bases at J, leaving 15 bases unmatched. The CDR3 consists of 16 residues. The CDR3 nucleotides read TGTGCCAGCCGCCCCCGCGCCGGGACAGGGGTTAATGGCTACACCTTC. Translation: CASRPRAGTGVNGYTF.

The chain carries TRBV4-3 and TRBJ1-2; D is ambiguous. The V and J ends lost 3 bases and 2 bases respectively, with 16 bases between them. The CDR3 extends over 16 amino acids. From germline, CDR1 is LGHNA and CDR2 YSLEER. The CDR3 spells CASSQAVRGRNYGYTF. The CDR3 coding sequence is TGCGCCAGCAGCCAGGCCGTTCGAGGGCGGAACTATGGCTACACCTTC.

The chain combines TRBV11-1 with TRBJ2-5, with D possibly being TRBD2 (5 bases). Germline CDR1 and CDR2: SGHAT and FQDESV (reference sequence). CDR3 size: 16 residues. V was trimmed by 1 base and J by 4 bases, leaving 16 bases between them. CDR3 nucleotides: TGTGCCAGCAGCTTAGGGGCGGCTAGCTCGGGAGAGACCCAGTACTTC. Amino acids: CASSLGAASSGETQYF.